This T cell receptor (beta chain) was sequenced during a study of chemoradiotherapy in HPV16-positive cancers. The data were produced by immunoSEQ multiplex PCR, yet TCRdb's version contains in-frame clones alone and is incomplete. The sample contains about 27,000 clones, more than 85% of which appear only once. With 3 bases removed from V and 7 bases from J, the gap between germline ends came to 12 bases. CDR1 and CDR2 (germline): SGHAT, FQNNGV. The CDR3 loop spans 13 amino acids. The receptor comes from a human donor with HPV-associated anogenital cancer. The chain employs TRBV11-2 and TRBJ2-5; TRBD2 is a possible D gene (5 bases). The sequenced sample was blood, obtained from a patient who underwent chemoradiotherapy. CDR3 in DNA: TGTGCCAGCAGCTTCGACTACTCCAGGACCCAGTACTTC. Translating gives CASSFDYSRTQYF.